This entry features one TCR beta chain sequence. This CDR3 is also generated by other DNA sequences in the sample. Original processing methods: Amplification from reference gene primers served as the basis for estimated nucleated cell counts. The table came from immunoSEQ multiplex PCR; TCRdb's copy has only in-frame clones and leaves some out. V, J and clone size reflect that table, while D and trimming were determined from the DNA. The top ten hold 2.8% of the sample, which has under 200,000 clones, roughly 80% seen once. This sample is drawn from a study of blood T cell repertoires in COVID-19. About the study: Sample material is recorded as cDNA or gDNA derived from T cells, B-cell-depleted T cells, or PBMCs.

Germline CDR1 and CDR2: MDHEN and SYDVKM. The V and J ends lost 6 bases and 4 bases respectively, with 7 bases between them. This CDR3 comprises 12 residues. The clonotype originates from a man aged 70 or older with acute or convalescent COVID-19. Specimen: peripheral blood. The J gene is TRBJ1-5, the V gene TRBV28; D is uncertain. Here the CDR3 DNA reads TGTGCCAGCAGACTGTTGAATCAGCCCCAGCATTTT. Its translation: CASRLLNQPQHF.